The entry below gives a single TCR beta chain sequence along with its context. Per the study methods: Because ImmunoSEQ provided only junction sequences with no quality scores, the filtering differed. Some clones are missing from TCRdb's copy, which holds only in-frame ones; the method was immunoSEQ multiplex PCR. From that table come the V and J calls and clone size; the DNA was used to work out D and trimming. The data hold about 2.2 million clones, with around 93% observed a single time. These data are taken from a study of shared clonotypes between healthy human individuals. Terminally differentiated effector memory CD45RA+ cells were left out of the naive CD8 fraction, which was CD45RO-negative and positively selected for CCR7. The donor population consisted of healthy HIV-negative adults with no recent acute infections or vaccinations. The source is a man between 18 and 29 years old in good health. Some clones in this sample may be carry-over from other donors' samples. Material for sequencing was naive CD8+ T cells from PBMCs.

The chain's CDR3 is CASSLLGGDRLNQPQHF. The CDR3 DNA reads TGTGCCAGCAGTCTCCTCGGGGGGGACAGATTAAATCAGCCCCAGCATTTT. The chain joins TRBV28 to TRBJ1-5; TRBD1 aligns across 7 bases. This CDR3 contains 17 residues. J lost 4 bases, V lost 5 bases, and 14 bases had no gene match. CDR1 and CDR2 (germline): MDHEN, SYDVKM.